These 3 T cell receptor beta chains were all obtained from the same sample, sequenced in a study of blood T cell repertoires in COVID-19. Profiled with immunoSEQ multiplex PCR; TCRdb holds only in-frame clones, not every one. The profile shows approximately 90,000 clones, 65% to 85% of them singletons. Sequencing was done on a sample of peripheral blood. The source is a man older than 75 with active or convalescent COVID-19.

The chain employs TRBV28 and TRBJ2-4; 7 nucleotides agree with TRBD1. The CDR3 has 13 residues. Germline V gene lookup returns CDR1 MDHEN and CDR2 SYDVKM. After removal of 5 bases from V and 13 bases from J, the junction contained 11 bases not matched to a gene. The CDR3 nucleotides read TGTGCCAGCAGTCCGACAGGGTTCGGCAGACAGTACTTC. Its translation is CASSPTGFGRQYF.

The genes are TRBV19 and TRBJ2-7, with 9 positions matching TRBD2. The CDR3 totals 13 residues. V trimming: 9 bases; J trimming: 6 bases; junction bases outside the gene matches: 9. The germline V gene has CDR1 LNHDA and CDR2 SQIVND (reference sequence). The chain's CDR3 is CASTGLAGSEQYF. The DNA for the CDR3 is TGTGCCAGCACAGGGCTAGCGGGGAGCGAGCAGTACTTC.

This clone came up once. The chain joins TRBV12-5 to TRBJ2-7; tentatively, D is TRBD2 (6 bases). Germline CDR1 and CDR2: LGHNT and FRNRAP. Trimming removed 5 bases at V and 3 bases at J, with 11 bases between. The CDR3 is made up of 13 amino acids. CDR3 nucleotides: TGTGCTAGTGGTGCCTCGGGACTCTACGAGCAGTACTTC. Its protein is CASGASGLYEQYF.